This entry describes one T cell receptor (beta chain). Per the original data handling: From reference gene primer amplification, estimates of nucleated cell counts were derived. Profiled with immunoSEQ multiplex PCR; TCRdb holds only in-frame clones, not every one. The V and J calls and the clone size are those of that table, but D and trimming were determined from the DNA. The table includes some 160,000 clones, 88% detected once. The data belong to a study of blood T cell repertoires in COVID-19. Study summary: There were acute and convalescent COVID-19 samples, and they came from the United States, Italy and Spain. Sources were T cells, B-cell-depleted T cells, or PBMCs; the material itself was cDNA or gDNA.

Sequencing used peripheral blood. The receptor was isolated from a man over 45 who had recovered from COVID-19.

The CDR3 DNA is TGTGCCAGCTCACTACGACAGGACAATCAGCCCCAGCATTTT. This gives the protein CASSLRQDNQPQHF. The chain has TRBV18 and TRBJ1-5; tentative D call: TRBD1 (6 bases). The CDR3 covers 14 residues. The V gene's germline CDR1 is KGHSH and CDR2 LQKENI. V was clipped by 4 bases and J by 3 bases, with 10 bases between them.